This T cell receptor beta chain was recovered during a study of cytomegalovirus exposure and HLA in healthy donors. PCR amplification relied on 60 Vbeta primers (plus 13 Jbeta primers). Clones were sequenced by immunoSEQ multiplex PCR, and TCRdb holds only the in-frame ones, with some missing. The data hold 62,000 or so clones, with around 83% observed a single time. Germline lookup yields CDR1 MNHEY and CDR2 SVGAGI. The V and J ends lost 0 bases and 6 bases respectively, with 10 bases between them. The CDR3 is 14 residues long. This chain connects TRBV6-5 to TRBJ2-3; a possible D gene is TRBD1 (5 bases). The specimen sequenced was PBMCs. This TCR came from a young man in good health and CMV-seronegative. This CDR3 is CASSYSAGPDTQYF. The CDR3 nucleotides read TGTGCCAGCAGTTACTCGGCAGGGCCCGATACGCAGTATTTT.